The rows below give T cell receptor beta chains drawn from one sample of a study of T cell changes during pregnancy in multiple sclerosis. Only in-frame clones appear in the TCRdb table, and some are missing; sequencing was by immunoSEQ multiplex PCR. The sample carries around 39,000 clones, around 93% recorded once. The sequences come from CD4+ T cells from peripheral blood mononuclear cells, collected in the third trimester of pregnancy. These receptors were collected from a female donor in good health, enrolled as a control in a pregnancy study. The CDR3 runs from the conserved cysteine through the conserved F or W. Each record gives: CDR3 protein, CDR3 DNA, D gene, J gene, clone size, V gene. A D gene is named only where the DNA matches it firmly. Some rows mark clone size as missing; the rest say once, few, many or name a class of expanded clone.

CDR3aa: CASSIRGETGAGELFF; CDR3nt: TGTGCCAGCAGCATACGTGGGGAGACCGGGGCCGGGGAGCTGTTTTTT; d_gene: .; j_gene: TRBJ2-2; abundance: once; v_gene: TRBV7-8
CDR3aa: CATQTGYSNTGELFF; CDR3nt: TGCGCCACACAGACAGGGTACTCGAACACCGGGGAGCTGTTTTTT; d_gene: TRBD1; j_gene: TRBJ2-2; abundance: .; v_gene: TRBV5-1
CDR3aa: CSSTGGGTDTQYF; CDR3nt: TGCAGCTCGACGGGGGGCGGCACAGATACGCAGTATTTT; d_gene: .; j_gene: TRBJ2-3; abundance: .; v_gene: TRBV29-1
CDR3aa: CASSQEIRQGNGNTIYF; CDR3nt: TGCGCCAGCAGCCAAGAAATCCGACAGGGCAATGGAAACACCATATATTTT; d_gene: TRBD1; j_gene: TRBJ1-3; abundance: .; v_gene: TRBV4-1
CDR3aa: CASSTGTSRHNEQFF; CDR3nt: TGTGCCAGCTCGACGGGAACTAGCAGGCACAATGAGCAGTTCTTC; d_gene: .; j_gene: TRBJ2-1; abundance: .; v_gene: TRBV18
CDR3aa: CAISDGGTPQAFF; CDR3nt: TGTGCCATCAGTGACGGGGGGACCCCTCAGGCTTTCTTT; d_gene: .; j_gene: TRBJ1-1; abundance: .; v_gene: TRBV10-3
CDR3aa: CASSREASIQETQYF; CDR3nt: TGTGCCAGCAGTCGTGAGGCTTCCATTCAAGAGACCCAGTACTTC; d_gene: .; j_gene: TRBJ2-5; abundance: .; v_gene: TRBV5-4
CDR3aa: CASSLGFGGDSPLHF; CDR3nt: TGTGCCAGCAGCTTAGGGTTCGGGGGGGACTCACCCCTCCACTTT; d_gene: .; j_gene: TRBJ1-6; abundance: .; v_gene: TRBV7-9
CDR3aa: CASSLVGGADTEAFF; CDR3nt: TGTGCCAGCAGCTTGGTGGGGGGGGCAGACACTGAAGCTTTCTTT; d_gene: .; j_gene: TRBJ1-1; abundance: .; v_gene: TRBV5-5
CDR3aa: CASSAANRGVNEQFF; CDR3nt: TGTGCCAGCAGCGCCGCAAACAGGGGAGTCAATGAGCAGTTCTTC; d_gene: TRBD1; j_gene: TRBJ2-1; abundance: once; v_gene: TRBV7-6
CDR3aa: CASSPLAGASRLYEQYF; CDR3nt: TGTGCCAGCAGCCCATTAGCGGGGGCCTCCCGATTGTACGAGCAGTACTTC; d_gene: TRBD2; j_gene: TRBJ2-7; abundance: .; v_gene: TRBV7-8
CDR3aa: CASSPIGRDRNSPLHF; CDR3nt: TGCGCCAGCAGCCCTATCGGGAGGGATCGGAATTCACCCCTCCACTTT; d_gene: .; j_gene: TRBJ1-6; abundance: .; v_gene: TRBV4-1
CDR3aa: CASSVQGSSYNSPLHF; CDR3nt: TGTGCCAGCAGTGTACAGGGGAGCTCCTATAATTCACCCCTCCACTTT; d_gene: TRBD1; j_gene: TRBJ1-6; abundance: .; v_gene: TRBV7-6
CDR3aa: CASSQARQAGANVLTF; CDR3nt: TGTGCCAGCAGCCAAGCCCGACAGGCTGGGGCCAACGTCCTGACTTTC; d_gene: .; j_gene: TRBJ2-6; abundance: .; v_gene: TRBV14
CDR3aa: CASSEGGAGGINYGYTF; CDR3nt: TGTGCCAGCAGTGAAGGGGGGGCAGGGGGCATTAACTATGGCTACACCTTC; d_gene: TRBD1; j_gene: TRBJ1-2; abundance: .; v_gene: TRBV2
CDR3aa: CASSPDRTVGRSEAFF; CDR3nt: TGTGCCAGCAGCCCGGACCGGACAGTCGGGAGGTCGGAAGCTTTCTTT; d_gene: .; j_gene: TRBJ1-1; abundance: .; v_gene: TRBV5-4
CDR3aa: CASSLVGGSNYRGYTF; CDR3nt: TGTGCCAGCAGCTTGGTCGGGGGATCTAACTATCGGGGCTACACCTTC; d_gene: .; j_gene: TRBJ1-2; abundance: .; v_gene: TRBV5-5
CDR3aa: CASSSDRAPPGQPQHF; CDR3nt: TGTGCCAGCAGCTCGGACAGGGCCCCTCCGGGTCAGCCCCAGCATTTT; d_gene: TRBD1; j_gene: TRBJ1-5; abundance: .; v_gene: TRBV7-2
CDR3aa: CASSPWGVPWGENIQYF; CDR3nt: TGTGCCAGCAGCCCATGGGGGGTTCCCTGGGGAGAAAACATTCAGTACTTC; d_gene: .; j_gene: TRBJ2-4; abundance: once; v_gene: TRBV5-6
CDR3aa: CASSRQINQPQHF; CDR3nt: TGTGCCAGCAGTCGACAGATCAATCAGCCCCAGCATTTT; d_gene: .; j_gene: TRBJ1-5; abundance: once; v_gene: TRBV2
CDR3aa: CASSVGGDGYEQYF; CDR3nt: TGTGCCAGCAGCGTGGGGGGGGACGGCTACGAGCAGTACTTC; d_gene: TRBD2; j_gene: TRBJ2-7; abundance: .; v_gene: TRBV9
CDR3aa: CASSLVVGYTF; CDR3nt: TGTGCCAGCAGCTTAGTCGTAGGCTACACCTTC; d_gene: .; j_gene: TRBJ1-2; abundance: .; v_gene: TRBV7-2
CDR3aa: CASSLWTSEETQYF; CDR3nt: TGTGCCAGCAGCTTGTGGACTAGCGAGGAGACCCAGTACTTC; d_gene: TRBD2; j_gene: TRBJ2-5; abundance: .; v_gene: TRBV13
CDR3aa: CAWTQGSPLHF; CDR3nt: TGTGCCTGGACCCAGGGTTCACCCCTCCACTTT; d_gene: .; j_gene: TRBJ1-6; abundance: once; v_gene: TRBV30
CDR3aa: CASSLKGVGNTIYF; CDR3nt: TGTGCCAGCAGTTTAAAGGGGGTAGGAAACACCATATATTTT; d_gene: .; j_gene: TRBJ1-3; abundance: .; v_gene: TRBV27
CDR3aa: CASSLVAGSMNTEAFF; CDR3nt: TGCGCCAGCAGCTTGGTTGCAGGGTCCATGAACACTGAAGCTTTCTTT; d_gene: .; j_gene: TRBJ1-1; abundance: .; v_gene: TRBV5-1
CDR3aa: CASSQSPGQTNEKLFF; CDR3nt: TGCGCCAGCAGCCAATCTCCGGGACAGACTAATGAAAAACTGTTTTTT; d_gene: TRBD1; j_gene: TRBJ1-4; abundance: .; v_gene: TRBV4-1
CDR3aa: CASSRMPTGYTGELFF; CDR3nt: TGCGCCAGCAGCCGTATGCCAACAGGATACACCGGGGAGCTGTTTTTT; d_gene: .; j_gene: TRBJ2-2; abundance: once; v_gene: TRBV4-3
CDR3aa: CASASIPGQGHYTF; CDR3nt: TGTGCCAGCGCATCGATACCGGGACAGGGCCACTACACCTTC; d_gene: TRBD1; j_gene: TRBJ1-2; abundance: once; v_gene: TRBV6-1
CDR3aa: CASSRVRLGNEQFF; CDR3nt: TGTGCCAGCAGTCGGGTGCGACTGGGCAATGAGCAGTTCTTC; d_gene: .; j_gene: TRBJ2-1; abundance: .; v_gene: TRBV11-2
CDR3aa: CASSLYQGGEQYF; CDR3nt: TGTGCCAGCAGCCTCTATCAGGGTGGGGAGCAGTACTTC; d_gene: .; j_gene: TRBJ2-7; abundance: few; v_gene: TRBV14
CDR3aa: CASSLAVRQETQYF; CDR3nt: TGTGCCAGCAGCTTGGCCGTCAGGCAAGAGACCCAGTACTTC; d_gene: .; j_gene: TRBJ2-5; abundance: .; v_gene: TRBV5-4
CDR3aa: CASSPGQVVSGNTIYF; CDR3nt: TGTGCCAGCAGCCCGGGACAGGTAGTCTCTGGAAACACCATATATTTT; d_gene: TRBD1; j_gene: TRBJ1-3; abundance: .; v_gene: TRBV7-9
CDR3aa: CASSERGDTQYF; CDR3nt: TGTGCCAGCAGTGAAAGGGGAGATACGCAGTATTTT; d_gene: .; j_gene: TRBJ2-3; abundance: .; v_gene: TRBV2
CDR3aa: CASSPSTHYNSPLHF; CDR3nt: TGTGCCAGCAGCCCCTCGACTCACTATAATTCACCCCTCCACTTT; d_gene: .; j_gene: TRBJ1-6; abundance: .; v_gene: TRBV7-8
CDR3aa: CASALEGNSPLHF; CDR3nt: TGTGCTAGTGCCCTCGAGGGTAATTCACCCCTCCACTTT; d_gene: .; j_gene: TRBJ1-6; abundance: .; v_gene: TRBV12-5
CDR3aa: CAISPGAGVNTEAFF; CDR3nt: TGTGCCATAAGCCCGGGGGCGGGAGTGAACACTGAAGCTTTCTTT; d_gene: .; j_gene: TRBJ1-1; abundance: .; v_gene: TRBV6-6
CDR3aa: CASSPKRILFGENGYTF; CDR3nt: TGTGCCAGCAGCCCAAAGCGGATTCTTTTTGGAGAGAATGGCTACACCTTC; d_gene: .; j_gene: TRBJ1-2; abundance: few; v_gene: TRBV7-2
CDR3aa: CASSRTGTGELFF; CDR3nt: TGTGCCAGCAGCCGGACAGGGACCGGGGAGCTGTTTTTT; d_gene: TRBD1; j_gene: TRBJ2-2; abundance: once; v_gene: TRBV7-2
CDR3aa: CATSGGTGVQETQYF; CDR3nt: TGTGCCACCAGCGGAGGGACAGGGGTTCAAGAGACCCAGTACTTC; d_gene: TRBD1; j_gene: TRBJ2-5; abundance: .; v_gene: TRBV15
CDR3aa: CASSELGRDNSPLHF; CDR3nt: TGTGCCAGCAGTGAATTAGGCAGGGATAATTCACCCCTCCACTTT; d_gene: .; j_gene: TRBJ1-6; abundance: .; v_gene: TRBV25-1
CDR3aa: CASSNTLRGGYNEQFF; CDR3nt: TGTGCCAGCAGCAACACCTTACGCGGTGGTTACAATGAGCAGTTCTTC; d_gene: .; j_gene: TRBJ2-1; abundance: .; v_gene: TRBV7-6
CDR3aa: CASSSHRQEPMNTEAFF; CDR3nt: TGTGCCAGCAGCTCGCATCGACAGGAGCCAATGAACACTGAAGCTTTCTTT; d_gene: .; j_gene: TRBJ1-1; abundance: .; v_gene: TRBV9
CDR3aa: CASSLGQGDYGYTF; CDR3nt: TGCGCCAGCAGCCTCGGACAGGGCGACTATGGCTACACCTTC; d_gene: TRBD1; j_gene: TRBJ1-2; abundance: .; v_gene: TRBV4-1
CDR3aa: CASSFPDIQGYTF; CDR3nt: TGTGCCAGCAGCTTCCCGGACATACAAGGCTACACCTTC; d_gene: .; j_gene: TRBJ1-2; abundance: .; v_gene: TRBV7-2
CDR3aa: CASGQGQTTEAFF; CDR3nt: TGTGCCAGCGGTCAGGGACAGACCACTGAAGCTTTCTTT; d_gene: TRBD1; j_gene: TRBJ1-1; abundance: .; v_gene: TRBV6-6
CDR3aa: CASSSPSTGKARYGYTF; CDR3nt: TGTGCCAGCAGTTCTCCTTCGACAGGGAAGGCCCGATATGGCTACACCTTC; d_gene: TRBD1; j_gene: TRBJ1-2; abundance: .; v_gene: TRBV28